This TCR beta chain was found in a study of regulatory T cells in long-lasting Graves disease. Background on the study: Antithyroid drug use was under 3 months in newly diagnosed Graves' patients.

In the case of this clonotype: Its specificity is unknown.

This CDR3 spans 20 amino acids. The germline V gene encodes CDR1 SEHNR and CDR2 FQNEAQ (reference sequence). V lost 5 bases, J lost 0 bases, and 16 bases stayed unmatched. iRepertoire HTBI primers and Arm-PCR of CDR3 regions built TCR beta libraries. In TCRdb, the multiplex PCR reads were re-called with MiXCR into one record per CDR3 protein. Of 300,000 to 400,000 distinct CDR3 sequences listed, 15% to 17% were seen once; the top ten hold 20% to 25%. The time point denotes: newly diagnosed GD, antithyroid drugs for less than 3 months. Generation of the TCR library employed RNA extracted from PBMCs. General observations from the study: The study examined only peripheral blood, not thyroid tissue.

Sequenced here: peripheral blood mononuclear cells (PBMCs), sampled at new diagnosis, from a patient treated with antithyroid drugs. This rearrangement joins TRBV7-9 to TRBJ2-1, with TRBD2 matching 10 bases. The clonotype originates from a female donor with Graves disease. CDR3 coding DNA: TGTGCCAGCAGCCCCCCGGGGGTAGCGGGAGGAATTAGCTCCTACAATGAGCAGTTCTTC. Translated, it gives CASSPPGVAGGISSYNEQFF.